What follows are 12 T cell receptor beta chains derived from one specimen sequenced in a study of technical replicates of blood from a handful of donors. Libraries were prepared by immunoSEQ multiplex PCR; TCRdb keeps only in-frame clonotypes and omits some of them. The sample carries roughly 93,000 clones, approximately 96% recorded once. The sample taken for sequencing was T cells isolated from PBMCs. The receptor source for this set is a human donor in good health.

The CDR3 bases are TGTGCCAGCAGTGAAAACCGACAGAACACTGAAGCTTTCTTT. Its protein product is CASSENRQNTEAFF. The chain recombines TRBV6-1 with TRBJ1-1, with unresolved D. V lost 2 bases, J lost 1 base, and 8 bases lay in between. This CDR3 has 14 residues. Germline V gives CDR1 MNHNS, CDR2 SASEGT.

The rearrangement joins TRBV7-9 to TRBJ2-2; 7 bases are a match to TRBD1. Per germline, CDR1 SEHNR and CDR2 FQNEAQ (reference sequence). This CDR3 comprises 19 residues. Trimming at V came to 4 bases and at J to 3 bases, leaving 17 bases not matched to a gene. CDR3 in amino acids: CASSSQGSKAGSYTGELFF. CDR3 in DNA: TGTGCCAGCAGCTCACAGGGGAGTAAGGCGGGCTCGTACACCGGGGAGCTGTTTTTT.

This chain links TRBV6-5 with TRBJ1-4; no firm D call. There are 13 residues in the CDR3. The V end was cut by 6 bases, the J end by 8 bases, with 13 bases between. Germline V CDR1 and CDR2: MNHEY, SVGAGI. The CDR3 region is CASSPLFVEKLFF. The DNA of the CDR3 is TGTGCCAGCAGCCCCCTGTTCGTGGAAAAACTGTTTTTT.

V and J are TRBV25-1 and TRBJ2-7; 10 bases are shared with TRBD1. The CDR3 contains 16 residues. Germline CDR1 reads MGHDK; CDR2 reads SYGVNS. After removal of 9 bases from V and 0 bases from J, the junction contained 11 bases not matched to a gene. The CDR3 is CARRDRGLLSSYEQYF. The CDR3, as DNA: TGTGCCAGACGGGACAGGGGCCTCCTGAGCTCCTACGAGCAGTACTTC.

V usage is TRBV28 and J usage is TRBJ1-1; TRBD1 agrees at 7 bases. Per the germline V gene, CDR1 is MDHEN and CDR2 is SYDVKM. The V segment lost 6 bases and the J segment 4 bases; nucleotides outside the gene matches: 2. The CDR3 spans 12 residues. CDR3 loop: CASSDRVTEAFF. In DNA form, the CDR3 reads TGTGCCAGCAGCGACAGGGTCACTGAAGCTTTCTTT.

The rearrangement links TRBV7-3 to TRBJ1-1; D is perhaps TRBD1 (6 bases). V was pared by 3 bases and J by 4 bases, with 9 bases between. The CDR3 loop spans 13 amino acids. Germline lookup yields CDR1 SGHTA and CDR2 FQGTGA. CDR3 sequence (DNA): TGTGCCAGCAGCTTGGGGGCTTTCACTGAAGCTTTCTTT. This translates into CASSLGAFTEAFF.

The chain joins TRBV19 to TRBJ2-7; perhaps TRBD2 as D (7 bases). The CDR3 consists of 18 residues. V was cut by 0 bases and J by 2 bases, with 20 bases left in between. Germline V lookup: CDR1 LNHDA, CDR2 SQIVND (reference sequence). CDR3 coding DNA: TGTGCCAGTAGTATAGATTCCGGCTCGGGGGGCCGTGCCTACGAGCAGTACTTC. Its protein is CASSIDSGSGGRAYEQYF.

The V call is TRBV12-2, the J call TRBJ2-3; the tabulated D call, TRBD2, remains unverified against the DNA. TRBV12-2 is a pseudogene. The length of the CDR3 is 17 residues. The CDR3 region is CASRLEEELAATDTQYF. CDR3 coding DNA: TGTGCAAGTCGCTTAGAGGAGGAACTAGCGGCCACAGATACGCAGTATTTT.

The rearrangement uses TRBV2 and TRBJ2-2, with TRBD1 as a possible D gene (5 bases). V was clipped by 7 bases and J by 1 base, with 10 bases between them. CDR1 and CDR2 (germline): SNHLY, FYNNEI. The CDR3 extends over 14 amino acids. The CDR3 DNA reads TGTGCCAGCATAGGGGTAGGGAACACCGGGGAGCTGTTTTTT. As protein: CASIGVGNTGELFF.

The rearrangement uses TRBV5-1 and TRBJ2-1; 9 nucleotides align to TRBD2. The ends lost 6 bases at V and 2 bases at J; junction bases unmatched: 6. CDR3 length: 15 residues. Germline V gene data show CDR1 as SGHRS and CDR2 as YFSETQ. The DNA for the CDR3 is TGCGCCAGCACCACAATAGCGGGAGCCTACAATGAGCAGTTCTTC. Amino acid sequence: CASTTIAGAYNEQFF.

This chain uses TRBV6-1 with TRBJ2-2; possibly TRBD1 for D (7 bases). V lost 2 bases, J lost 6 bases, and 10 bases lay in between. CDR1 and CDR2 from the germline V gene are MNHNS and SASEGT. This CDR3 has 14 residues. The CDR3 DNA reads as TGTGCCAGCAGTGAACGCAGGGGGGCCGGGGAGCTGTTTTTT. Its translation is CASSERRGAGELFF.

The CDR3 DNA is TGTGCCAGCAGCAGAGATAGCGGGAGCGGCTACAATGAGCAGTTCTTC. Translated: CASSRDSGSGYNEQFF. The chain employs TRBV7-9 and TRBJ2-1; 9 positions match TRBD2. V lost 5 bases, J lost 3 bases, and 8 bases stayed unmatched. The CDR3 runs to 16 residues. Germline V CDR1 and CDR2: SEHNR, FQNEAQ (reference sequence).